This entry lists 6 T cell receptor beta chains sequenced from one sample in a study of T cells in Graves' hyperthyroidism and ophthalmopathy. Authors of the study amplified TCR beta CDR3 regions from RNA transcripts. HTBI primers were used for first-round RT-PCR of the TCR CDR3. TCRdb recomputed calls from the multiplex PCR reads with MiXCR, one row per CDR3 protein. This sample has 350,000 to 450,000 distinct CDR3 sequences, with more than 13% found just once. The material sequenced was blood. These receptors were obtained from a man aged 45 to 65 with Graves' ophthalmopathy.

This clonotype showed up many times. The chain carries TRBV7-9 and TRBJ2-3; possible D gene TRBD1, 6 bases. V was clipped by 3 bases and J by 4 bases, with 23 bases between them. CDR1 and CDR2 from the germline V gene are SEHNR and FQNEAQ (reference sequence). CDR3 length: 18 residues. CDR3: CASSFRPRDTQPSDTQYF. DNA for the CDR3: TGTGCCAGCAGCTTCCGTCCCCGGGACACCCAGCCGTCAGATACGCAGTATTTT. The variable domain in full, with the rest retrieved from reference TRBV7-9 and TRBJ2-3, is DTGVSQNPRHKITKRGQNVTFRCDPISEHNRLYWYRQTLGQGPEFLTYFQNEAQLEKSRLLSDRFSAERPKGSFSTLEIQRTEQGDSAMYLCASSFRPRDTQPSDTQYFGPGTRLTVL.

The chain carries TRBV6-1 and TRBJ1-1; the D gene is possibly TRBD1 (5 bases). The CDR3 runs to 17 residues. V shed 6 bases and J shed 3 bases, with 23 bases lying between them. Germline lookup yields CDR1 MNHNS and CDR2 SASEGT. DNA for the CDR3: TGTGCCAGCAGCCCGAGCTGGGGGGAGGTGATTCACACTGAAGCTTTCTTT. This sequence encodes CASSPSWGEVIHTEAFF.

This clonotype was seen more than once but under ten times. The V gene is TRBV28, the J gene TRBJ2-7; TRBD1 matches 8 bases. This CDR3 region has 12 residues. Germline trimming cut 7 bases from V and 8 bases from J; bases unmatched to any gene: 7. In germline, CDR1 is MDHEN, CDR2 SYDVKM. The CDR3 nucleotides read TGTGCCAGCAACTCAGGGGGCCTTAAGCAGTACTTC. It yields the protein CASNSGGLKQYF.

This clonotype occurred a few times. The chain employs TRBV7-8 and TRBJ1-5; no definite D call. V was trimmed by 1 base and J by 2 bases, leaving 6 bases between them. Germline lookup yields CDR1 SGHVS and CDR2 FQNEAQ. This CDR3 spans 14 amino acids. The DNA for the CDR3 is TGTGCCAGCAGCTTAGAAGAAGGCAATCAGCCCCAGCATTTT. It yields the protein CASSLEEGNQPQHF.

This clonotype was recorded many times. V usage is TRBV20-1 and J usage is TRBJ1-2; D remains unclear. This CDR3 is built from 12 residues. Looked up from germline, CDR1 is DFQATT and CDR2 is SNEGSKA (reference sequence). V was pared by 0 bases and J by 2 bases, with 4 bases between. The CDR3 bases are TGCAGTGCTAGAGATTTGAACTATGGCTACACCTTC. Its translation: CSARDLNYGYTF.

The chain has TRBV6-1 and TRBJ2-7, with 9 bases that match TRBD2. V was pared by 5 bases and J by 2 bases, with 4 bases of the junction left unmatched. This CDR3 has 14 residues. The germline V gene has CDR1 MNHNS and CDR2 SASEGT. This CDR3 reads CASSSAGGAYEQYF. The CDR3 region has the DNA TGTGCCAGCAGTTCAGCGGGAGGAGCCTACGAGCAGTACTTC.